This T cell receptor beta chain was captured in a study of T cells in tuberculosis. Method: immunoSEQ multiplex PCR; TCRdb's copy keeps in-frame clones and lacks some. Of tens of thousands of clones in the sample, about 89% were seen once. This CDR3 region has 15 residues. With V trimmed by 0 bases and J by 1 base, 3 bases remained unmatched. Germline-derived CDR1 and CDR2 are SGDLS and YYNGEE. The rearrangement links TRBV9 to TRBJ2-7; 8 positions agree with TRBD2. Sequencing was carried out using PBMCs. This receptor was taken from a donor aged 5-35 years with latent tuberculosis or without tuberculosis infection. CDR3 region: CASSVDGRASYEQYF. DNA for the CDR3: TGTGCCAGCAGCGTAGACGGGAGGGCTTCCTACGAGCAGTACTTC.